The 4 T cell receptor beta chains below come from one sample, sequenced in a study of blood T cell repertoires in COVID-19. The method was immunoSEQ multiplex PCR; TCRdb's version includes in-frame clones alone and lacks a portion of them. The table includes some 62,000 clones, about 82% detected once. The source material was PBMCs or T cells enriched from blood (not recorded which). The receptors shown here come from a woman in her thirties or forties with acute COVID-19.

On this clone: Compared with germline, one end of the junction differs, possibly owing to a read error. The chain uses TRBV28 and TRBJ2-7; 7 nucleotides match TRBD1. The CDR3 loop spans 13 amino acids. CDR1 MDHEN and CDR2 SYDVKM come from the germline V gene. The CDR3 DNA sequence: TGTGCGAGCAGAAAACGACAGGGCTACGAGCAGTACTTC. Translating gives CASRKRQGYEQYF.

The genes are TRBV5-1 and TRBJ2-2, with 9 bases identical to TRBD2. This CDR3 comprises 16 residues. V was clipped by 2 bases and J by 2 bases; unmatched bases: 4. Germline V gene data show CDR1 as SGHRS and CDR2 as YFSETQ. CDR3 bases: TGCGCCAGCAGCTTAGATAGCGGGGGAAACACCGGGGAGCTGTTTTTT. Protein sequence: CASSLDSGGNTGELFF.

Comment on this clone: Other DNA sequences of this sample code for an identical CDR3. The chain employs TRBV2 and TRBJ2-1; D is possibly TRBD2 (5 bases). Looked up from germline, CDR1 is SNHLY and CDR2 is FYNNEI. Trimming removed 6 bases at V and 4 bases at J, with 10 bases between. CDR3 length: 13 amino acids. CDR3 sequence (DNA): TGTGCCAGCAGGAGGACTGATTACAATGAGCAGTTCTTC. It yields the protein CASRRTDYNEQFF. Looking up the rest from reference TRBV2 and TRBJ2-1 gives the full variable domain: EPEVTQTPSHQVTQMGQEVILRCVPISNHLYFYWYRQILGQKVEFLVSFYNNEISEKSEIFDDQFSVERPDGSNFTLKIRSTKLEDSAMYFCASRRTDYNEQFFGPGTRLTVL.

V and J are TRBV10-1 and TRBJ2-2, with D perhaps matching TRBD1 (5 bases). Trimming cost V 7 bases and J 1 base, with 10 bases left between them. Germline V gene sequence: CDR1 WNHNN, CDR2 SYGVQD (reference sequence). The CDR3 length is 14 residues. The CDR3 protein is CASMRQWNTGELFF. CDR3 sequence (DNA): TGCGCCAGCATGCGACAGTGGAACACCGGGGAGCTGTTTTTT.